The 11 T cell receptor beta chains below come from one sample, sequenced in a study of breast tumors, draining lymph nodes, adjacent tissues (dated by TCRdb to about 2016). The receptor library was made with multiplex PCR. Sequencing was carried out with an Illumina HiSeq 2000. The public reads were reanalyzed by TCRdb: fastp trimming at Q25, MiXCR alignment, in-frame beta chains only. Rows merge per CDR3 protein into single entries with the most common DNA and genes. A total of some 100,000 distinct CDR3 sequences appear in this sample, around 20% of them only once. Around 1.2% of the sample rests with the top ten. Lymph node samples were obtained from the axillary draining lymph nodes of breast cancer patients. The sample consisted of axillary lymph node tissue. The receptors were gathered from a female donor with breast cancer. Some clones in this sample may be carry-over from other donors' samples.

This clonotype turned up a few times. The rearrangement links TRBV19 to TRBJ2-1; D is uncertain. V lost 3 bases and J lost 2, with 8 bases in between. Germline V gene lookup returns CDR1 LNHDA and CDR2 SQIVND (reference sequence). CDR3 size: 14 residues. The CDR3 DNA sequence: TGTGCCAGTAGTATTGACAAACCCTACAATGAGCAGTTCTTC. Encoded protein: CASSIDKPYNEQFF.

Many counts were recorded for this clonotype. CDR3 in DNA: TGCAGTGCTAGGGCGGGTTTAGGGGACGAGCAGTACTTC. The encoded protein is CSARAGLGDEQYF. The chain carries TRBV20-1 and TRBJ2-7; D might be TRBD1 or TRBD2, each matching 5 bases. The CDR3 has 13 residues. Germline CDR1 and CDR2: DFQATT and SNEGSKA (reference sequence). Trimming pared 3 bases from V and 5 bases from J, leaving 14 bases between.

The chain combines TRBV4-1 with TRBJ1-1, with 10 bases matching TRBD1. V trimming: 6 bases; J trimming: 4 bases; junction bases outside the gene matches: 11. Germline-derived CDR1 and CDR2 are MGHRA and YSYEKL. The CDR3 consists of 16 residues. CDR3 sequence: CASSIRTGGLGTEAFF. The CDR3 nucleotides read TGCGCCAGCAGTATCCGGACAGGGGGGTTGGGCACTGAAGCTTTCTTT.

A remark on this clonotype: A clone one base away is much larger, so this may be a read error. In DNA, the CDR3 is TGTGCCAGCAGCCCCGCGGGGGTCTCCTACGATGAGCAGTTCTTC. It encodes CASSPAGVSYDEQFF. The J gene is TRBJ2-1, the V gene TRBV5-6; 7 bases line up with TRBD2. There are 15 residues in the CDR3. In germline, CDR1 is SGHDT, CDR2 YYEEEE.

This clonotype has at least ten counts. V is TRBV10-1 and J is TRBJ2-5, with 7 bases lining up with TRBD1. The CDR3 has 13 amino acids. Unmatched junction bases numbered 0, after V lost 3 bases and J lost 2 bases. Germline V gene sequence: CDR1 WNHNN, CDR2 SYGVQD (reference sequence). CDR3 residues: CASSDRGQETQYF. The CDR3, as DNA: TGCGCCAGCAGTGACAGGGGGCAAGAGACCCAGTACTTC.

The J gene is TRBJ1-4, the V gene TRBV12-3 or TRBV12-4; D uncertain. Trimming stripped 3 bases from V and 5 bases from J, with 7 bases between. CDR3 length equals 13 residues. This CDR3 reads CASSFNANEKLFF. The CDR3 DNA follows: TGTGCCAGCAGTTTTAACGCAAATGAAAAACTGTTTTTT.

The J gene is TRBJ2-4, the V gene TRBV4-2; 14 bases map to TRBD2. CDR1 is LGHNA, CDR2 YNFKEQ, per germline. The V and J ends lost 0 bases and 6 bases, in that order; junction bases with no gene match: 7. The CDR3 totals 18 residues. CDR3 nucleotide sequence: TGTGCCAGCAGCCAAGACCAGACTAGCGGGAGGGTGATAAACATTCAGTACTTC. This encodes CASSQDQTSGRVINIQYF.

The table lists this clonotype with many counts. The CDR3 is CASSERRTGGQPQHF. The CDR3 nucleotides read TGTGCCAGCAGTGAAAGGAGGACAGGGGGGCAGCCCCAGCATTTT. This chain uses TRBV2 with TRBJ1-5, with 10 nucleotides matching TRBD1. This CDR3 spans 15 amino acids. Germline lookup yields CDR1 SNHLY and CDR2 FYNNEI. The V gene end was trimmed by 2 bases and the J gene end by 7 bases; junction bases not matched to a gene: 5.

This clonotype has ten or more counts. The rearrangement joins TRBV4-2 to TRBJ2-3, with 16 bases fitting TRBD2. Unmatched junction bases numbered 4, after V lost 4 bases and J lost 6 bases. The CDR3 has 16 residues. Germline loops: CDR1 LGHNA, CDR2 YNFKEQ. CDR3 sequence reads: CASSPWGLAGGDTQYF. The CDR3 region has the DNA TGTGCCAGCAGCCCGTGGGGACTAGCGGGGGGGGATACGCAGTATTTT.

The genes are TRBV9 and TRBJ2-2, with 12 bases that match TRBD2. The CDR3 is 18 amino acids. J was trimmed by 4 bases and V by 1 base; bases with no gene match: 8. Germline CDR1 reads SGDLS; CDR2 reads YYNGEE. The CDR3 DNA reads TGTGCCAGCAGCGTATCCTCCCTAGCGGGAGGGCCCACCGGGGAGCTGTTTTTT. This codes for CASSVSSLAGGPTGELFF.

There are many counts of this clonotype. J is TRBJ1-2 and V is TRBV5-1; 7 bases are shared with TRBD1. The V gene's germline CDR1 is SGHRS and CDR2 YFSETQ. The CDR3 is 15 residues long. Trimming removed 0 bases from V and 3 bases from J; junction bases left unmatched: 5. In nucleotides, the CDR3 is TGCGCCAGCAGCTTGGGAACAGGGGCATACTATGGCTACACCTTC. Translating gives CASSLGTGAYYGYTF.